The source of this T cell receptor beta chain is a study of PD-1 blockade in classical Hodgkin lymphoma. Sequencing used immunoSEQ multiplex PCR; TCRdb keeps in-frame clones, though not all of them. Among about 16,000 clones listed, roughly 80% were seen once. The germline CDR1 and CDR2 sequences are SGHTA and FQGTGA. The CDR3 contains 16 residues. The V gene lost 3 bases and the J gene lost 5 bases, with 19 bases spanning the gap. Concerning this clone itself: Its specificity is not known.

Indicated time point: cycle 4 day 1 (C4D1), after six to seven weeks of nivolumab. Each patient experienced a relapse that followed autologous stem cell transplantation, and brentuximab vedotin exposure varied. Study conclusions and caveats: Only CD4+ TCR diversity, not CD8+, had risen significantly by C4D1. Newly diagnosed patients reportedly had lower baseline TCR diversity than healthy donors. Baseline diversity in complete responders resembled that of newly diagnosed patients.

This chain uses TRBV7-3 with TRBJ1-2; D is unresolved. This TCR came from a human donor with classical Hodgkin lymphoma. Sample: peripheral blood mononuclear cells (PBMCs), taken before the fourth cycle of nivolumab. CDR3 nucleotide sequence: TGTGCCAGCAGCTTTGGTACTATCGATGGGGAATATGGCTACACCTTC. Translated: CASSFGTIDGEYGYTF.